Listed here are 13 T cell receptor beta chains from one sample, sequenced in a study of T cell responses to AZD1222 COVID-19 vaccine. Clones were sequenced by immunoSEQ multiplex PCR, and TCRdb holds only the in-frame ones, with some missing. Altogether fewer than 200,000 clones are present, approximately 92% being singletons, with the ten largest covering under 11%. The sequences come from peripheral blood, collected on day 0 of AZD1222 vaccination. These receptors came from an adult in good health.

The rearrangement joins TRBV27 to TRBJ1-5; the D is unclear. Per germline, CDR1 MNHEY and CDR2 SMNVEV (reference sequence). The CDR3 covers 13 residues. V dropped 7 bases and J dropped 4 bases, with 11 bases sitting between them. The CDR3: CASTTGPNQPQHF. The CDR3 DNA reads TGTGCCAGCACCACTGGGCCTAATCAGCCCCAGCATTTT.

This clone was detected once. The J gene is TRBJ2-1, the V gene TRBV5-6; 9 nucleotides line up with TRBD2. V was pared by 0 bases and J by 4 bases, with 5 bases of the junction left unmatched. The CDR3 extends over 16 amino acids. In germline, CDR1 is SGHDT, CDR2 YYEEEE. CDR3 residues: CASSLVGGLAYNEQFF. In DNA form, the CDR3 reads TGTGCCAGCAGCTTGGTGGGGGGACTAGCTTACAATGAGCAGTTCTTC.

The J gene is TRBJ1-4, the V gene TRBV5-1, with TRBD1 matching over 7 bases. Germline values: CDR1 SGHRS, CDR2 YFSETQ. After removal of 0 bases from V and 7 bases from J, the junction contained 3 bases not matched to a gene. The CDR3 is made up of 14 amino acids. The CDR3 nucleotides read TGCGCCAGCAGCTTGGGAGACAGGGCTGAAAAACTGTTTTTT. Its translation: CASSLGDRAEKLFF. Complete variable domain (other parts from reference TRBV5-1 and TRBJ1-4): KAGVTQTPRYLIKTRGQQVTLSCSPISGHRSVSWYQQTPGQGLQFLFEYFSETQRNKGNFPGRFSGRQFSNSRSEMNVSTLELGDSALYLCASSLGDRAEKLFFGSGTQLSVL.

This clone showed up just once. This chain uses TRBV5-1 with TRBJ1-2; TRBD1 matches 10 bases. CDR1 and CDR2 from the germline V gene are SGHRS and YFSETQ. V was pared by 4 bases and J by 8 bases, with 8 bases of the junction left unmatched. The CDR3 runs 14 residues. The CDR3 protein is CASSRQGAMWGYTF. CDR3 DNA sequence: TGCGCCAGCAGCAGACAGGGGGCAATGTGGGGCTACACCTTC.

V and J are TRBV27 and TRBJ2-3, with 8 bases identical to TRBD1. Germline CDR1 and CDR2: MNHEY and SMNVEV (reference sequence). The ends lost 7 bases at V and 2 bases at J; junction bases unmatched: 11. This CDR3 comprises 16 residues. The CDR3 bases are TGTGCCAGCACCACAAGGACAGGGACCCTCACAGATACGCAGTATTTT. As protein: CASTTRTGTLTDTQYF.

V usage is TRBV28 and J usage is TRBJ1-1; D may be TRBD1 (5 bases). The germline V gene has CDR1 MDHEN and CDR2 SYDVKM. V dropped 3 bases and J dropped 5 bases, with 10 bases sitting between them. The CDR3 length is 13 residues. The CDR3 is CASSFAGETEAFF. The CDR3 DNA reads TGTGCCAGCAGTTTTGCGGGGGAGACTGAAGCTTTCTTT.

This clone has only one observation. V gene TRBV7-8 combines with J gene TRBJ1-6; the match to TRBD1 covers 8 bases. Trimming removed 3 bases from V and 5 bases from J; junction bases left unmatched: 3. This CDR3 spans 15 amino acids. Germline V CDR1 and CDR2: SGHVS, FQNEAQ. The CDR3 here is CASSFSTGDNSPLHF. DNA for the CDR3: TGTGCCAGCAGCTTCTCGACAGGGGATAATTCACCCCTCCACTTT.

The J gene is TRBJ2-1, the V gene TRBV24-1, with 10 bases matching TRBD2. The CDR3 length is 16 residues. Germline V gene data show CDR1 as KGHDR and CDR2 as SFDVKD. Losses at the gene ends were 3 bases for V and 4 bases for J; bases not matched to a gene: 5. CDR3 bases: TGTGCCACCAGTGATATTCTAGCGGGAGAATACAATGAGCAGTTCTTC. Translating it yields CATSDILAGEYNEQFF.

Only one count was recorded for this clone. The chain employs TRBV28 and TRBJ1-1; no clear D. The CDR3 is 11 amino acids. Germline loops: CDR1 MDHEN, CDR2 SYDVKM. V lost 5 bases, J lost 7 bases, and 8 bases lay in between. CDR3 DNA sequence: TGTGCCAGCAGTAAACTCCGTGAAGCTTTCTTT. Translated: CASSKLREAFF.

CDR3 residues: CASSQVIGVDEQYF. Written as DNA, the CDR3 is TGTGCCAGCAGCCAAGTCATCGGGGTCGATGAGCAGTACTTC. This chain links TRBV4-2 with TRBJ2-7, with D perhaps TRBD2 (5 bases). The CDR3 is 14 amino acids. V lost 1 base, J lost 7 bases, and 14 bases lay in between. Germline values: CDR1 LGHNA, CDR2 YNFKEQ.

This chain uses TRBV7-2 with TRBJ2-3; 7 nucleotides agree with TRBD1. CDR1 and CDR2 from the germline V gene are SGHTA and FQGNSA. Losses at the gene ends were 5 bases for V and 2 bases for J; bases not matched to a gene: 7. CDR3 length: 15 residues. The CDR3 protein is CASSPGQPSTDTQYF. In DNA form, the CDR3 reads TGTGCCAGCAGCCCGGGACAGCCGTCCACAGATACGCAGTATTTT.

The CDR3 here is CAWSAGQAFGNTIYF. The DNA for the CDR3 is TGTGCCTGGAGTGCGGGACAGGCCTTTGGAAACACCATATATTTT. V and J are TRBV30 and TRBJ1-3, with 8 bases lining up with TRBD1. Germline V gene sequence: CDR1 GTSNPN, CDR2 SVGIG (reference sequence). This CDR3 region has 15 residues. V shed 1 base, J shed 3 bases, and the junction held 5 bases outside the gene matches.

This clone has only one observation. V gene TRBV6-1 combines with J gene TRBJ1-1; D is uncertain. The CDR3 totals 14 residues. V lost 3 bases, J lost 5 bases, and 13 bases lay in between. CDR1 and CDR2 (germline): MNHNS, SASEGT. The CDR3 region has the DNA TGTGCCAGCAGTGAGGGAAGTCTGGATACTGAAGCTTTCTTT. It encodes CASSEGSLDTEAFF.